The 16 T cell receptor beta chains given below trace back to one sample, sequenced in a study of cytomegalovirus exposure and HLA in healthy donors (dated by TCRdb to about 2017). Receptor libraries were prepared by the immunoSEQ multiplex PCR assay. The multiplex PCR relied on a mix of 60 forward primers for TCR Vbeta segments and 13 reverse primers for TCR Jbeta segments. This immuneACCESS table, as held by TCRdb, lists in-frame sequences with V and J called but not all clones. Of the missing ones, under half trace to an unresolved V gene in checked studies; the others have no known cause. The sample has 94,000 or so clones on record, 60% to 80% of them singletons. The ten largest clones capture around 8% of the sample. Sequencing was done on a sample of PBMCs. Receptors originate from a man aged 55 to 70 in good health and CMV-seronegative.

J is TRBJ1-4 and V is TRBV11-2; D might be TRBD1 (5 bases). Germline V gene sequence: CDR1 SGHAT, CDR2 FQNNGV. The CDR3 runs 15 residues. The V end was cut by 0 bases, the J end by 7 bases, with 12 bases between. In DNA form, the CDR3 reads TGTGCCAGCAGCTTAGACATGGGGACTGGTGAAAAACTGTTTTTT. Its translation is CASSLDMGTGEKLFF.

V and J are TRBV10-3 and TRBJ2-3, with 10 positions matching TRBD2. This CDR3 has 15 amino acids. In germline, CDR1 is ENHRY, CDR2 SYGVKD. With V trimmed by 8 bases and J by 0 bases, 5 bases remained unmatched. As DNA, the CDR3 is TGTGCCATCGGAGGACTAGCGGCTAGCACAGATACGCAGTATTTT. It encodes CAIGGLAASTDTQYF.

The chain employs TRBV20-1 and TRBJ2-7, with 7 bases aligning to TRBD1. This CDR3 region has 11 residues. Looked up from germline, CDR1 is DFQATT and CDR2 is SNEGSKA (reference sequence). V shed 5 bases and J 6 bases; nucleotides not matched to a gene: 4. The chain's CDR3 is CSAPGTAEQYF. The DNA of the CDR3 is TGCAGTGCTCCCGGGACAGCCGAGCAGTACTTC.

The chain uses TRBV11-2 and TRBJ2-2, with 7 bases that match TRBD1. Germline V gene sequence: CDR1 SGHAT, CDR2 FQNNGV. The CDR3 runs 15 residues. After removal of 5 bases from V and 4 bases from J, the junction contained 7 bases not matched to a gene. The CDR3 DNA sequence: TGTGCCAGCAGCGGATGGGCAGGGGGCACCGGGGAGCTGTTTTTT. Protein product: CASSGWAGGTGELFF.

CDR3 sequence: CATQGTLTGDEQYF. CDR3 nucleotides: TGTGCCACCCAAGGGACTCTGACGGGCGACGAGCAGTACTTC. The chain links TRBV6-5 to TRBJ2-7; tentatively, D is TRBD2 (6 bases). The germline gives CDR1 MNHEY, CDR2 SVGAGI. CDR3 size: 14 residues. Trimming pared 10 bases from V and 5 bases from J, leaving 21 bases between.

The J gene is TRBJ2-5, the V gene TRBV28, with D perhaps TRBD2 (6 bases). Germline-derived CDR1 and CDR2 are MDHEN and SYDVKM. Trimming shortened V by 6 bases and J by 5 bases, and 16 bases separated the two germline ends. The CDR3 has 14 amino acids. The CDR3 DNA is TGTGCCAGCAGAATTGGGGGGACCCCGGAGACCCAGTACTTC. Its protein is CASRIGGTPETQYF.

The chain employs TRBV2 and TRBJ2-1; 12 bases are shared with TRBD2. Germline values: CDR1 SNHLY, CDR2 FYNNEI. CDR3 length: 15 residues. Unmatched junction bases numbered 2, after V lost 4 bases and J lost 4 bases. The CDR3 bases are TGTGCCAGCAGTGTGGGACTAGCGGGTTACAATGAGCAGTTCTTC. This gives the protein CASSVGLAGYNEQFF.

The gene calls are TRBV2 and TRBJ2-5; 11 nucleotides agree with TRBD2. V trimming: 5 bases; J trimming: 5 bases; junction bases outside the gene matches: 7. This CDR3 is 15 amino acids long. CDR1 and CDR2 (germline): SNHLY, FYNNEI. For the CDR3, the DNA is TGTGCCAGCAGTTTTAGCGGGAGGGCCCAGGAGACCCAGTACTTC. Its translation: CASSFSGRAQETQYF.

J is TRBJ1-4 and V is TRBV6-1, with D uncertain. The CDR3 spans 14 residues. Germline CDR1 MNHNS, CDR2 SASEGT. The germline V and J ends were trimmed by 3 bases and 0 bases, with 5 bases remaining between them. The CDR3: CASSEPATNEKLFF. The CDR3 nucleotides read TGTGCCAGCAGTGAGCCAGCAACTAATGAAAAACTGTTTTTT.

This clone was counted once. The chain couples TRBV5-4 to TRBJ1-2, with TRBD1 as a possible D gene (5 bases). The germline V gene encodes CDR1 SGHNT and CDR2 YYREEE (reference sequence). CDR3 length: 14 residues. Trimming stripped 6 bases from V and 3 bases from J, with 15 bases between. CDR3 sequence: CASIRDSGDYGYTF. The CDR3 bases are TGTGCCAGCATCCGAGACAGCGGGGACTATGGCTACACCTTC.

CDR3 sequence: CASSVVTGKTEAFF. The CDR3 DNA is TGTGCCAGCAGCGTAGTAACAGGGAAGACTGAAGCTTTCTTT. The chain carries TRBV9 and TRBJ1-1, with D possibly being TRBD1 (6 bases). Trimming cost V 0 bases and J 5 bases, with 11 bases left between them. This CDR3 contains 14 residues. Germline V gene data show CDR1 as SGDLS and CDR2 as YYNGEE.

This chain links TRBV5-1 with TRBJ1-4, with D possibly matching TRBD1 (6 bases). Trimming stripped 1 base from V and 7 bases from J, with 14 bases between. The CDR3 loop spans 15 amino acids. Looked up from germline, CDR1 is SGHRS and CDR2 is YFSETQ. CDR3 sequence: CASSLNGADSEKLFF. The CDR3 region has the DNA TGCGCCAGCAGCTTGAATGGGGCGGACAGTGAAAAACTGTTTTTT.

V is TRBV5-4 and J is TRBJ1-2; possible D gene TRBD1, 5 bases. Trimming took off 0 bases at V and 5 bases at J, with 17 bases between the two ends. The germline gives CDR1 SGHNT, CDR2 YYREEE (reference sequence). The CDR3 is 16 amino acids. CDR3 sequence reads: CASSLGTRPNLYGYTF. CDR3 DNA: TGTGCCAGCAGCTTGGGGACAAGGCCCAACCTTTATGGCTACACCTTC.

The CDR3: CASSPNGVTNQPQHF. CDR3 in DNA: TGCGCCAGCAGCCCGAACGGGGTGACCAATCAGCCCCAGCATTTT. The rearrangement joins TRBV5-1 to TRBJ1-5; no reliable D call. The germline gives CDR1 SGHRS, CDR2 YFSETQ. The germline V and J ends were trimmed by 4 bases and 3 bases, with 14 bases remaining between them. The CDR3 extends over 15 amino acids.

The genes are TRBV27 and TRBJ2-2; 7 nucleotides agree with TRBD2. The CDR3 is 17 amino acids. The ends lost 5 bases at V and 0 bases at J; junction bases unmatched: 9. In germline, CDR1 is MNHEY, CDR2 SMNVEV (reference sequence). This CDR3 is CASSTRLASSNTGELFF. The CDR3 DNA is TGTGCCAGCAGTACGCGACTAGCCTCCTCGAACACCGGGGAGCTGTTTTTT.

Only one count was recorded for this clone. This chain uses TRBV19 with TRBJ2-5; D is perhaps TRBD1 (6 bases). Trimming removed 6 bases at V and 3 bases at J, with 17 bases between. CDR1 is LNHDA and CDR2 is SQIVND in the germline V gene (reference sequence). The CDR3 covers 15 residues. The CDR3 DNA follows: TGTGCCAGTAGAAAAAGGGACACCACGGAAGAGACCCAGTACTTC. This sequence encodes CASRKRDTTEETQYF.